The entry below gives a single T cell receptor (beta chain) sequence along with its context. What it binds is not known. Within the sample, other DNA sequences also encode this same CDR3. Libraries were prepared by immunoSEQ multiplex PCR; TCRdb keeps only in-frame clonotypes and omits some of them. The sample lists several thousand clones, roughly 69% occurring once. The V gene end was trimmed by 4 bases and the J gene end by 5 bases; junction bases not matched to a gene: 8. The CDR3 spans 14 residues. Germline assignment: CDR1 MNHEY and CDR2 SMNVEV (reference sequence). This sample stems from a study of coeliac disease. Study-level findings and limits: The authors considered this approach unsuitable for unbiased detection of gliadin-specific T cells. Intraepithelial and lamina propria fractions were not highly pure, so cross-contamination was possible.

The chain combines TRBV27 with TRBJ2-7; 7 positions agree with TRBD1. This receptor was obtained from a man between 25 and 39 years old with celiac disease. The specimen was lamina propria lymphocytes from the gut. CDR3 amino acids: CASSSRQGAHEQYF. The CDR3 DNA sequence: TGTGCCAGCAGTTCCCGACAGGGAGCCCACGAGCAGTACTTC.